This T cell receptor (beta chain) was sequenced in a study of pediatric ulcerative colitis. Overall study findings and caveats: A couple of rectal clonotypes were found only in ulcerative colitis patients, all of them.

Germline V gene data show CDR1 as SGDLS and CDR2 as YYNGEE. This CDR3 region has 16 residues. The trim removed 0 bases at V and 2 bases at J, leaving 4 bases unmatched. Clones were read by immunoSEQ multiplex PCR, and TCRdb kept only the in-frame ones, dropping some. The sample lists approximately 15,000 clones; about two thirds were seen once. Rectal tissue came from one to two pinch biopsies taken at colonoscopy. As regards this clone: Its antigen is not known.

The sequencing sample was made of gut tissue. This receptor was identified in a girl aged 5-17 years with moderate ulcerative colitis. The chain employs TRBV9 and TRBJ1-3; 8 nucleotides align to TRBD1. The CDR3 DNA is TGTGCCAGCAGCGTAGATTGGGACAGGACTGGAAACACCATATATTTT. This encodes CASSVDWDRTGNTIYF.